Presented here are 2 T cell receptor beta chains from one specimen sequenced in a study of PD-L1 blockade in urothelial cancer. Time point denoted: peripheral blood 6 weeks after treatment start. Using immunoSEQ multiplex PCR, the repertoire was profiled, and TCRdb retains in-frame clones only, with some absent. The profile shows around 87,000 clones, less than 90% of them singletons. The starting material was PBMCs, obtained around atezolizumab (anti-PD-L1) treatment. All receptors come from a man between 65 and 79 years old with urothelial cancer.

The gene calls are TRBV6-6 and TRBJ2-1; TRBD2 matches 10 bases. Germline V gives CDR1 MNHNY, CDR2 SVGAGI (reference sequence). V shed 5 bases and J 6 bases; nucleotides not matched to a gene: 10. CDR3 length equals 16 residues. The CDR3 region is CASSPPSGSKTNEQFF. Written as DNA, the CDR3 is TGTGCCAGCAGTCCACCTAGCGGGAGTAAAACCAATGAGCAGTTCTTC.

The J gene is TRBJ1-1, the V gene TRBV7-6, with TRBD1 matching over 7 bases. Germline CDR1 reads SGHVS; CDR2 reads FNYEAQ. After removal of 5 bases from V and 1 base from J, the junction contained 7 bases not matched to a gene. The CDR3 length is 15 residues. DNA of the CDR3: TGTGCCAGCAGCCGGGACAGAATTCCGAACACTGAAGCTTTCTTT. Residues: CASSRDRIPNTEAFF.